The clone carrying this T cell receptor (beta chain) appeared a few times. The sample belongs to a study of cytomegalovirus exposure and HLA in healthy donors. As for the study in general: Approximately 180 million T cells yielded around 120 million unique TCR beta sequences in earlier analysis.

Both 60 Vbeta primers and 13 Jbeta primers went into the PCR. The method was immunoSEQ multiplex PCR; TCRdb's version includes in-frame clones alone and lacks a portion of them. The sample has about 110,000 clones; 65% to 85% are singletons. Germline V gene data show CDR1 as GTSNPN and CDR2 as SVGIG (reference sequence). CDR3 length equals 14 residues. Trimming took 5 bases from V and 4 from J; bases not matched to a gene: 9. This chain links TRBV30 with TRBJ1-2, with 8 bases matching TRBD1. The receptor was isolated from a young woman in good health and CMV-seropositive. The specimen sequenced was PBMCs. CDR3 in DNA: TGTGCCTGGGTGCAGGGGGCTGGCATCTATGGCTACACCTTC. It codes for CAWVQGAGIYGYTF.